These T cell receptor beta chains were read from a single sample in a study of T cells in Graves' hyperthyroidism and ophthalmopathy. A single record per CDR3 protein comes from TCRdb applying MiXCR to the multiplex PCR reads. The repertoire has roughly 500,000 distinct CDR3 sequences, 20% to 25% of them found once; the top ten carry approximately 49%. What was sequenced was blood. The receptors derive from a woman in her 70s with Graves' ophthalmopathy. CDR3s include the opening cysteine and the closing phenylalanine or tryptophan. Fields, in order: V gene, D gene, J gene, clone size, CDR3 DNA, CDR3 protein. D genes are given only for firm matches. A row's size may be missing; if present it is once, few, many or a size class.

TRBV30	NA	TRBJ1-4	NA	TGTGCCTGGAGTAGCCCCCGTTTGTCAACTAATGAAAAACTGTTTTTT	CAWSSPRLSTNEKLFF
TRBV20-1	NA	TRBJ2-5	NA	TGCAGTGCTAGAAAAGGGAACCAAGGGACCCAGTACTTC	CSARKGNQGTQYF
TRBV6-1	TRBD1	TRBJ1-6	NA	TGTGCCAGCAGCCGACGGGACAGGGCCGGGTCACCCCTCCACTTT	CASSRRDRAGSPLHF
TRBV6-4	NA	TRBJ1-5	NA	TGTGCCAGCAGTTACCCGATTGGGGCAGGGAGTCAGCCCCAGCATTTT	CASSYPIGAGSQPQHF
TRBV20-1	NA	TRBJ1-5	few	TGCAGTGCTAGAGATATCAGGGGAGGTCAGCCCCAGCATTTT	CSARDIRGGQPQHF
TRBV6-5	NA	TRBJ1-1	NA	TGTGCCAGCAGTTCGCTCCCCGGAGTAAAACCCAACACTGAAGCTTTCTTT	CASSSLPGVKPNTEAFF
TRBV6-2/TRBV6-3	TRBD2	TRBJ2-7	NA	TGTGCCAGCAGTAAAACTAGCGGGAGGTACGAGCAGTACTTC	CASSKTSGRYEQYF
TRBV2	TRBD2	TRBJ2-1	many	TGTGCCAGCACCCCGGAGCGGGAGGGCTATGAGCAGTTCTTC	CASTPEREGYEQFF
TRBV10-3	NA	TRBJ2-6	NA	TGTGCCATCAGTGAGACAGGCACCTCTGGGGCCAACGTCCTGACTTTC	CAISETGTSGANVLTF
TRBV4-1	TRBD2	TRBJ2-1	NA	TGCGCCAGCAGCCACCTAGCGGGAGGAACGAATGAGCAGTTCTTC	CASSHLAGGTNEQFF
TRBV12-3/TRBV12-4	NA	TRBJ2-7	NA	TGTGCCAGCAGTTTACTCGACAGCTACGAGCAGTACTTC	CASSLLDSYEQYF
TRBV4-1	NA	TRBJ2-5	NA	TGTGCCAGCAGCCAAGATCTTAAGGGGCGGGAGACCCAGTACTTC	CASSQDLKGRETQYF
TRBV20-1	NA	TRBJ1-1	NA	TGCAGTGCTAGTTACAGATGGGGGGGGGCAGGGGTGAACACTGAAGCTTTCTTT	CSASYRWGGAGVNTEAFF
TRBV7-2	TRBD1	TRBJ2-4	NA	TGTGCCAGCAGCTTTGAGACAGGGCGGTTAGCCAAAAACATTCAGTACTTC	CASSFETGRLAKNIQYF
TRBV20-1	TRBD2	TRBJ2-3	NA	TGCAGTGCTTCGGGACTAGCGGGAGAGGGGCAGTATTTT	CSASGLAGEGQYF
TRBV7-9	NA	TRBJ1-2	NA	TGTGCCAGCAGCCTCCGGGACCTAGGGGGGATAGACTATGGCTACACCTTC	CASSLRDLGGIDYGYTF
TRBV11-2	TRBD2	TRBJ2-7	many	TGTGCCAGCAGCATACTAGCGGGAACGGGAGAGCAGTACTTC	CASSILAGTGEQYF
TRBV10-3	NA	TRBJ2-7	few	TGTGCCATCAGTGAGGAAGGGACCGAGCAGTACTTC	CAISEEGTEQYF
TRBV11-1	NA	TRBJ2-7	many	TGTGCCAGCAGCTTAGAAGCGGCACCCTCCTACGAGCAGTACTTC	CASSLEAAPSYEQYF
TRBV14	TRBD2	TRBJ2-7	few	TGTGCCAGCAGCCTGGGCCCGGGGGGGGGCTACGAGCAGTACTTC	CASSLGPGGGYEQYF
TRBV7-2	NA	TRBJ2-1	many	TGTGCCAGCAGCTTAGCGGGAGGCCCCTACAATGAGCAGTTCTTC	CASSLAGGPYNEQFF
TRBV6-1	TRBD2	TRBJ2-6	few	TGTGCCAGCAGTGTCGGGGGGTATGGGGCCAACGTCCTGACTTTC	CASSVGGYGANVLTF
TRBV20-1	TRBD2	TRBJ2-5	few	TGCAGTGCTAGAGGTGCTGGGACTAAACAAGAGACCCAGTACTTC	CSARGAGTKQETQYF
TRBV28	NA	TRBJ1-3	few	TGTGCCAGCAGTTTGGGACACTTTTACTCTGGAAACACCATATATTTT	CASSLGHFYSGNTIYF
TRBV4-1	TRBD2	TRBJ2-2	NA	TGCGCCCCTAGCGGGAGCTTTCACGGGGAGCTGTTTTTT	CAPSGSFHGELFF
TRBV5-5	TRBD1	TRBJ2-7	NA	TGTGCCAGCAGCTGGAGAATACAGGGAACAGGGGACGAGCAGTACTTC	CASSWRIQGTGDEQYF
TRBV24-1	NA	TRBJ2-6	few	TGTGCCACCCAGGGGGAGGCTGGGGCCAACGTCCTGACTTTC	CATQGEAGANVLTF